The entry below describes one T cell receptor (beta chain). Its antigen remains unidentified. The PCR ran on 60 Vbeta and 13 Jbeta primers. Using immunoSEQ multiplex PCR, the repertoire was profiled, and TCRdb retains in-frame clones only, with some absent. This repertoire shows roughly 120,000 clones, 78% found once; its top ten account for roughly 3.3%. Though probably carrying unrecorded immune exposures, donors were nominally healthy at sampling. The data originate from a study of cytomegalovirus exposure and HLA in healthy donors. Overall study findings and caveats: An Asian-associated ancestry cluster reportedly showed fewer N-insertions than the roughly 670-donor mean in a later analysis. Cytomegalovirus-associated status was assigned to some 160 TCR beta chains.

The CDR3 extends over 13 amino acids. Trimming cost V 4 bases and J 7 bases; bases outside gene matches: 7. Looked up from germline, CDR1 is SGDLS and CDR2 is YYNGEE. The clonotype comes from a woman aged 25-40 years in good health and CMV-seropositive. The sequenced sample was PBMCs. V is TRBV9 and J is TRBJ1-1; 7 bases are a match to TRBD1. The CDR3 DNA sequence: TGTGCCAGCAGCCCCCGGGGACAGATTGAAGCTTTCTTT. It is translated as CASSPRGQIEAFF.